This T cell receptor beta chain was documented in a study of CD8 T cells in ankylosing spondylitis. Overall study results and limits: CD8+ disease-linked clones were present at relatively low frequencies in blood. Within ankylosing spondylitis blood, a TCR beta motif made up of roughly eight highly homologous variants appeared to be characteristic. Researchers reportedly found disease-linked clones significantly enriched in matched ankylosing spondylitis synovial fluid. Previous work reported some of these motif variants in the synovial fluid and blood of reactive arthritis.

Quantitative 5'-RACE with molecular barcodes was used to make the TCR beta libraries. MiXCR was run by TCRdb on the 5' RACE reads, yielding one entry per CDR3 protein. This table has 700,000 or so distinct CDR3 sequences, around a fifth appearing once. As to this clonotype: Its antigen remains unknown.

What was sequenced was blood, either unsorted or a sorted T cell fraction (not recorded which). The sequence was collected from a male donor with ankylosing spondylitis.

The CDR3 DNA reads TGTGCCAGCAGCTTAGCCGTTGGAGGGGCAGGCGAGCAGTTCTTC. Translation gives CASSLAVGGAGEQFF. This chain links TRBV11-1 with TRBJ2-1, with D possibly TRBD2 on 6 matching bases. Trimming took 0 bases from V and 10 from J, leaving 16 bases between them. The CDR3 consists of 15 residues. CDR1 SGHAT and CDR2 FQDESV come from the germline V gene (reference sequence).